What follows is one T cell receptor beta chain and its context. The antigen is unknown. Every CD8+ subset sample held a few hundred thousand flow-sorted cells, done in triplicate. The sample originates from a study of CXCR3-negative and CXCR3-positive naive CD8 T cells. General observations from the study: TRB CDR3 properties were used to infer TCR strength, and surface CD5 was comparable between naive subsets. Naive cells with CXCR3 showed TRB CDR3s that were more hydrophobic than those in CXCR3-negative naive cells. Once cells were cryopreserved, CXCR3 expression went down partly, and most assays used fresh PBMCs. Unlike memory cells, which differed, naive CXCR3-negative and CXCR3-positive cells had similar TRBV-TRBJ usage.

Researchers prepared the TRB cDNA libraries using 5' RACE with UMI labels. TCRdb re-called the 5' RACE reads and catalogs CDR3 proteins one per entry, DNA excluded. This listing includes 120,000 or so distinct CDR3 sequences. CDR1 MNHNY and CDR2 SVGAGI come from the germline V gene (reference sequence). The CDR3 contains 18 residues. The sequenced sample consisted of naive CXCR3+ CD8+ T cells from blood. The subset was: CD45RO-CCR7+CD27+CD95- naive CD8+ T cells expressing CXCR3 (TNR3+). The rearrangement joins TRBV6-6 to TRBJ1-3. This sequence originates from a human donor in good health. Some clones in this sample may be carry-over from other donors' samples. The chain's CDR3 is CASSYSIPYGDSGNTIYF.